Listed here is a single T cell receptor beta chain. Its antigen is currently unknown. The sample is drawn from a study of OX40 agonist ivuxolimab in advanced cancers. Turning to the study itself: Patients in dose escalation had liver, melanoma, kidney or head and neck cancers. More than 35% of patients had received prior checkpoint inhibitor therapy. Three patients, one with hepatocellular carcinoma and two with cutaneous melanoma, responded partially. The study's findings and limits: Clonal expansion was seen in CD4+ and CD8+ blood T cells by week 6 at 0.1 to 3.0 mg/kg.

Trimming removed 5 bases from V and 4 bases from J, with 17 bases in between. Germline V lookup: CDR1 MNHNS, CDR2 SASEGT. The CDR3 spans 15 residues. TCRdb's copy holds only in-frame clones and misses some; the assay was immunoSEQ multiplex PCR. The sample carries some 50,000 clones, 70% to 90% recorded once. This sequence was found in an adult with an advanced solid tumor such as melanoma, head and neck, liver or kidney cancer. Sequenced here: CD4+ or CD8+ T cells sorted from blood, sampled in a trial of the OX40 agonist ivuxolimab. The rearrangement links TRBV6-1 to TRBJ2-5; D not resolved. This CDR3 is CASSNGDEQRETQYF. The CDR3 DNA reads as TGTGCCAGCAGTAACGGTGATGAGCAACGAGAGACCCAGTACTTC.